This T cell receptor (beta chain) was recorded in a study of blood T cell repertoires in COVID-19. The overall study: Sample material is recorded as cDNA or gDNA derived from T cells, B-cell-depleted T cells, or PBMCs.

In the authors' workflow: Nucleated cell number was recorded as an estimate derived from reference gene primer amplification. Assay used: immunoSEQ multiplex PCR; TCRdb lists only in-frame clones, some missing. That table furnishes V, J and clone size, whereas the DNA furnished D and trimming. The sample holds 55,000 to 65,000 clones, 75% to 85% seen once. The V end lost 6 bases, the J end lost 9 bases, and 9 bases lay between the germline ends. CDR1 is SNHLY and CDR2 is FYNNEI in the germline V gene. The CDR3 loop spans 11 amino acids. This clonotype was sampled from a man between 60 and 75 years old with COVID-19, enrolled during active disease. Input material: peripheral blood. V gene TRBV2 combines with J gene TRBJ1-5; D is undetermined. The CDR3 is CASSSTGPQHF. Written as DNA, the CDR3 is TGTGCCAGCAGCTCGACGGGGCCCCAGCATTTT. Using reference TRBV2 and TRBJ1-5 for the parts outside the CDR3, the full variable domain is EPEVTQTPSHQVTQMGQEVILRCVPISNHLYFYWYRQILGQKVEFLVSFYNNEISEKSEIFDDQFSVERPDGSNFTLKIRSTKLEDSAMYFCASSSTGPQHFGDGTRLSIL.